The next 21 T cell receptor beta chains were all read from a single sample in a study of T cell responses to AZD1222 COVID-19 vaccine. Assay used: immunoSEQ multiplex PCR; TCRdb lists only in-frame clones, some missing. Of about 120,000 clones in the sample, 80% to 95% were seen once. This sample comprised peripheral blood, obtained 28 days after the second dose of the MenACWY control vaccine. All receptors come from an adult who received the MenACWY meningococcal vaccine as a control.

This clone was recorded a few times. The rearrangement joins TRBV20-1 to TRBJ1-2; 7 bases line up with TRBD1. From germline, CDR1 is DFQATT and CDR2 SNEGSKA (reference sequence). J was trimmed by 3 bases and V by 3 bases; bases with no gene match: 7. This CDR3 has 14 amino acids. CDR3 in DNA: TGCAGTGCTAGTGCGGGACAGATATACTATGGCTACACCTTC. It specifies CSASAGQIYYGYTF.

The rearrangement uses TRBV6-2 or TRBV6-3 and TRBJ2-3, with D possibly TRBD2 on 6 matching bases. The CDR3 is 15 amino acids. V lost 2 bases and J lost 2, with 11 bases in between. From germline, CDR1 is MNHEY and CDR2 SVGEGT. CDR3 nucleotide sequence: TGTGCCAGCAGTTACCTCGGGGGAAACACAGATACGCAGTATTTT. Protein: CASSYLGGNTDTQYF.

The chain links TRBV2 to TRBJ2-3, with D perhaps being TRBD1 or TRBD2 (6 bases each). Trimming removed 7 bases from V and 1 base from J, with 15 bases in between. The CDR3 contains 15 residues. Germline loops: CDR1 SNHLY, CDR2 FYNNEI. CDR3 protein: CASISSAGGTDTQYF. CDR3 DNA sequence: TGTGCCAGCATTTCTAGCGCAGGGGGCACAGATACGCAGTATTTT.

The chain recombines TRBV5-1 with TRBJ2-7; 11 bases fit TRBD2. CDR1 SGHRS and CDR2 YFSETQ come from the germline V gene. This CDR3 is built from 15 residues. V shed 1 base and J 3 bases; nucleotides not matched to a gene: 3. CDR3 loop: CASSLTSGSYYEQYF. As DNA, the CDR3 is TGCGCCAGCAGCTTGACTAGCGGGAGTTACTACGAGCAGTACTTC.

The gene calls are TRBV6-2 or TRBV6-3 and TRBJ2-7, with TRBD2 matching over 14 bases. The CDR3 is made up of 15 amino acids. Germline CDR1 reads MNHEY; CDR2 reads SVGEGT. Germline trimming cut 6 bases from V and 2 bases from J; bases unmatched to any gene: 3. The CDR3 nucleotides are TGTGCCAGCAGCCGGGGACTAGCGGGGGCCTACGAGCAGTACGTC. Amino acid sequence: CASSRGLAGAYEQYV.

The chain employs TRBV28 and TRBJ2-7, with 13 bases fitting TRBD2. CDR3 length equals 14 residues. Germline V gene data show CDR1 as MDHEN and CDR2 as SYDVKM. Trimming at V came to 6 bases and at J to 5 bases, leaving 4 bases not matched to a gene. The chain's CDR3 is CASSGLAGVNEQYF. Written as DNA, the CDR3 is TGTGCCAGCAGCGGACTAGCGGGAGTAAACGAGCAGTACTTC.

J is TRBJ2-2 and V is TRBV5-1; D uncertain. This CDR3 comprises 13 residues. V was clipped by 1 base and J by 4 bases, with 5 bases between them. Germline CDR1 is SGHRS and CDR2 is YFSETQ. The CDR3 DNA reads TGCGCCAGCAGCTTGACGGGCACCGGGGAGCTGTTTTTT. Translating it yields CASSLTGTGELFF.

The CDR3 region has the DNA TGTGCCAGCAGCTTGTACGGTAGCGGGGGAAACATTCAGTACTTC. It translates to CASSLYGSGGNIQYF. V is TRBV5-6 and J is TRBJ2-4; 9 nucleotides agree with TRBD2. With 1 base clipped from V and 6 bases from J, the junction kept 5 bases outside the gene matches. The CDR3 is 15 residues long. Germline V gene data show CDR1 as SGHDT and CDR2 as YYEEEE.

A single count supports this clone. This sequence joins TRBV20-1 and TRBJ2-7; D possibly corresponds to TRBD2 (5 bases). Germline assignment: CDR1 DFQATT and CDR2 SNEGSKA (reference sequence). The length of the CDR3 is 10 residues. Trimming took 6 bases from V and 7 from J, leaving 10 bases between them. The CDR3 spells CSAITGEQYF. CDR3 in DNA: TGCAGTGCAATTACGGGGGAGCAGTACTTC.

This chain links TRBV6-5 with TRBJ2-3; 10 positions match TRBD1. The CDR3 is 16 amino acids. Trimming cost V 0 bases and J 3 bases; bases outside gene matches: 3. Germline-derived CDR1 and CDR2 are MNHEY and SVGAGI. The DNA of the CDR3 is TGTGCCAGCAGTTACTCGGGACAGGGGTTAACAGATACGCAGTATTTT. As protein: CASSYSGQGLTDTQYF.

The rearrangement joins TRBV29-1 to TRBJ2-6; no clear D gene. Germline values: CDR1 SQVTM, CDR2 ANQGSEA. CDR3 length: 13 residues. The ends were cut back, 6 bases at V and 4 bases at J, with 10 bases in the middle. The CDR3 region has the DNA TGCAGCGTAGAGGAAACGGGGGCCAACGTCCTGACTTTC. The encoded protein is CSVEETGANVLTF.

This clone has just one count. CDR3: CSGRGGTEAFF. CDR3 in DNA: TGCAGTGGAAGGGGTGGGACTGAAGCTTTCTTT. This chain connects TRBV20-1 to TRBJ1-1; possibly TRBD1 for D (5 bases). The CDR3 length is 11 residues. CDR1 DFQATT and CDR2 SNEGSKA come from the germline V gene (reference sequence). V dropped 7 bases and J dropped 5 bases, with 11 bases sitting between them.

This CDR3 reads CSAGGRDYGYTF. DNA for the CDR3: TGCAGCGCCGGCGGCAGGGACTATGGCTACACCTTC. The rearrangement links TRBV29-1 to TRBJ1-2, with TRBD1 as a possible D gene (5 bases). This CDR3 contains 12 residues. Germline CDR1 and CDR2: SQVTM and ANQGSEA. Trimming shortened V by 7 bases and J by 3 bases, and 12 bases separated the two germline ends.

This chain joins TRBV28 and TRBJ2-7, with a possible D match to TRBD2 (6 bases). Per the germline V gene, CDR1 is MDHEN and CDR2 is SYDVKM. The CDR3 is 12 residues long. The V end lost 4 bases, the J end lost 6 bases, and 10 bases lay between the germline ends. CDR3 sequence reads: CASSYRRGEQYF. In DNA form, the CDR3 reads TGTGCCAGCAGTTACCGGAGGGGCGAGCAGTACTTC.

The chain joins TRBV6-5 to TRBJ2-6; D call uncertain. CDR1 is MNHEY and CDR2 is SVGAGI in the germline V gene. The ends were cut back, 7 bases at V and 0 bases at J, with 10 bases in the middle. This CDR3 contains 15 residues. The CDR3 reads CASTSIGSGANVLTF. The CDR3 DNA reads TGTGCCAGCACATCGATCGGCTCTGGGGCCAACGTCCTGACTTTC.

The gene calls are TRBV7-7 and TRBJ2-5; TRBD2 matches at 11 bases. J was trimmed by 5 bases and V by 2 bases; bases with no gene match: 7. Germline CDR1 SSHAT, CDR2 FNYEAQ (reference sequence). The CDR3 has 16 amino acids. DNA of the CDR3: TGTGCCAGCAGCTTATTGGCTAGCGGGGGGCCTGAGACCCAGTACTTC. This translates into CASSLLASGGPETQYF.

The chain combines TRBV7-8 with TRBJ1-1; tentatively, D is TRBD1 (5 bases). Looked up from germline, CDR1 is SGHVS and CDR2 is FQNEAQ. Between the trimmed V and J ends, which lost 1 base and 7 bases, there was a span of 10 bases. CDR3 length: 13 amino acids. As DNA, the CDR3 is TGTGCCAGCAGCTTAGTGGGGCGGAATGAAGCTTTCTTT. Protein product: CASSLVGRNEAFF.

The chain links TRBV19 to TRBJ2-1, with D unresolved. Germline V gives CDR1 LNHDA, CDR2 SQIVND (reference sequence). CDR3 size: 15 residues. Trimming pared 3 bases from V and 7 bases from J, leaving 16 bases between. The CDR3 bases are TGTGCCAGTAGTATTTTCCCGGGTGTGGGGAATGAGCAGTTCTTC. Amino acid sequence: CASSIFPGVGNEQFF.

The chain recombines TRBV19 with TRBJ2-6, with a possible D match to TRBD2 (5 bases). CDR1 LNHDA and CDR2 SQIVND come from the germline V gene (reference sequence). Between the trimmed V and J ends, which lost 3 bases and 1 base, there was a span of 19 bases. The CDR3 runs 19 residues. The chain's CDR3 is CASSMRVGRNPSGANVLTF. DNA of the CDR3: TGTGCCAGTAGTATGCGGGTAGGGAGAAACCCATCTGGGGCCAACGTCCTGACTTTC.

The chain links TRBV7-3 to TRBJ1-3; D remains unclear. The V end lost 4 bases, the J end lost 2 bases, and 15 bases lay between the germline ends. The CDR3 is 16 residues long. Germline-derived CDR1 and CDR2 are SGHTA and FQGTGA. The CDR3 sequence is CASSSSTQKAGNTIYF. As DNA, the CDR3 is TGTGCCAGCAGCTCTTCGACCCAGAAAGCTGGAAACACCATATATTTT.

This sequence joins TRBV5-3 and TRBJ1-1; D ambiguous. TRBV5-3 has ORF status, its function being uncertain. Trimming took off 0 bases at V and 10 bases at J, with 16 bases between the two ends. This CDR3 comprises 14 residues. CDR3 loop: CARSLARGTGPAFF. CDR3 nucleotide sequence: TGTGCCAGAAGCTTGGCTCGCGGTACCGGTCCAGCTTTCTTT.